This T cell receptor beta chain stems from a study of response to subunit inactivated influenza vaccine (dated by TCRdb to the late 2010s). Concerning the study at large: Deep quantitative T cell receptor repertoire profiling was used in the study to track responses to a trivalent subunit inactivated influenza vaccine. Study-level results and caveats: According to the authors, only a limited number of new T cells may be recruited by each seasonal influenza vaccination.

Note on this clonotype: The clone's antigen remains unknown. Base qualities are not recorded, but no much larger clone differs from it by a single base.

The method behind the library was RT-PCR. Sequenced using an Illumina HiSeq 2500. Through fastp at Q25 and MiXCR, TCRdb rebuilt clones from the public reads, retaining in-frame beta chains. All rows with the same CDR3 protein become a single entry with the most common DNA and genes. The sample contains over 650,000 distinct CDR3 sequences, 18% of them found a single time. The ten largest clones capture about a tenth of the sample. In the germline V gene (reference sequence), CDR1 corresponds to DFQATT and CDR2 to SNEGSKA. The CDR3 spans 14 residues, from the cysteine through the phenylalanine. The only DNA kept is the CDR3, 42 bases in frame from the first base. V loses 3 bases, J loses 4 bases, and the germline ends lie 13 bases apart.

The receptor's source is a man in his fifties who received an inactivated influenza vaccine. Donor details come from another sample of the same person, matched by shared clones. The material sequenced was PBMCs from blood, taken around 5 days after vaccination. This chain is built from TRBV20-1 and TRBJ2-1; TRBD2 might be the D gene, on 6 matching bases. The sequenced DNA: TGCAGTGCTAGCATACGGGGGAGGTACAATGAGCAGTTCTTC. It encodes CSASIRGRYNEQFF.